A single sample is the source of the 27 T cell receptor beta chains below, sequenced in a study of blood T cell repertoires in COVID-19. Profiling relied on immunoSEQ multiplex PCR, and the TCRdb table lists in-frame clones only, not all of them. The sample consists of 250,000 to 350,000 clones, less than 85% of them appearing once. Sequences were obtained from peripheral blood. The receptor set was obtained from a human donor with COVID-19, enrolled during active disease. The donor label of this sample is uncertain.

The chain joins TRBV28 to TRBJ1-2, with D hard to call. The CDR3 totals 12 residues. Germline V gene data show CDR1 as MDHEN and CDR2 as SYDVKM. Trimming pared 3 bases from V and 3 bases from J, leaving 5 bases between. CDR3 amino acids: CASSFVYYGYTF. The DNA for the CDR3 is TGTGCCAGCAGTTTCGTGTACTATGGCTACACCTTC.

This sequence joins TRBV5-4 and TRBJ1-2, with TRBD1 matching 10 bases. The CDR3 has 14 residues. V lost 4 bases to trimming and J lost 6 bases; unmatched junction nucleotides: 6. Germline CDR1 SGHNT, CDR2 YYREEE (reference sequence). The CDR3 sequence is CASSPVTGGNGYTF. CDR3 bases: TGTGCCAGCAGCCCGGTGACAGGGGGCAATGGCTACACCTTC.

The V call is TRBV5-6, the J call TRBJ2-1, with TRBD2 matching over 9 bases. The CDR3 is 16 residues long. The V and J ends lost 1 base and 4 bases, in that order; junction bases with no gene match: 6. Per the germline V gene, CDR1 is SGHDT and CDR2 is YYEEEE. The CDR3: CASSLYASGAYNEQFF. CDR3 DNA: TGTGCCAGCAGCTTGTACGCTAGCGGGGCGTACAATGAGCAGTTCTTC.

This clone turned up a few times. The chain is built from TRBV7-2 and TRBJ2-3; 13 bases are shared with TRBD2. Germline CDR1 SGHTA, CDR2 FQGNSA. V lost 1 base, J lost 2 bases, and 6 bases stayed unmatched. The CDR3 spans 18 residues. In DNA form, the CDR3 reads TGTGCCAGCAGCTTAGTCCTGGGACTAGCGGGGCTCACAGATACGCAGTATTTT. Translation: CASSLVLGLAGLTDTQYF.

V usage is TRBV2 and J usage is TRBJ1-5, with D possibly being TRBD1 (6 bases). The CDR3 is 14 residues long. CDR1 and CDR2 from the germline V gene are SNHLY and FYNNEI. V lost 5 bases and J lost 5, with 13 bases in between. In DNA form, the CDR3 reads TGTGCCAGCAGTTGGGCACAGGGTGATCAGCCCCAGCATTTT. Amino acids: CASSWAQGDQPQHF.

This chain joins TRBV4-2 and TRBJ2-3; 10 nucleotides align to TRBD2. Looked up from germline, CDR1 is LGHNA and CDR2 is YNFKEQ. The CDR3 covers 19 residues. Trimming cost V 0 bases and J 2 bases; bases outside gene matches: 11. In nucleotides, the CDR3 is TGTGCCAGCAGCCAAGACACTACAGGGCTAGCGGGAGTCACAGATACGCAGTATTTT. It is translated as CASSQDTTGLAGVTDTQYF.

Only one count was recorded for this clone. In DNA, the CDR3 is TGTGCCAGCCGACGGGACAGGGTTGCAGAGACCCAGTACTTC. Its translation: CASRRDRVAETQYF. This sequence joins TRBV15 and TRBJ2-5; 9 bases align to TRBD1. Germline CDR1 reads LNHNV; CDR2 reads YYDKDF (reference sequence). This CDR3 comprises 14 residues. The V gene end was trimmed by 10 bases and the J gene end by 4 bases; junction bases not matched to a gene: 10.

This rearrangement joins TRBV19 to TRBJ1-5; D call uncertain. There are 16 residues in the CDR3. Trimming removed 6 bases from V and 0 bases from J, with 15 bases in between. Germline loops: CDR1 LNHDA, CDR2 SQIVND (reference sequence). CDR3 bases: TGTGCCAGTAGGGGCGGAGGAGGCTATAGCAATCAGCCCCAGCATTTT. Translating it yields CASRGGGGYSNQPQHF.

The CDR3 sequence is CASCSAGFQGVDEQYF. CDR3 nucleotide sequence: TGTGCCAGCTGTTCAGCGGGTTTCCAGGGGGTGGACGAGCAGTACTTC. The J gene is TRBJ2-7, the V gene TRBV28; a weak D match, TRBD1 (7 bases). The CDR3 covers 16 residues. The V end was cut by 8 bases, the J end by 5 bases, with 25 bases between. CDR1 MDHEN and CDR2 SYDVKM come from the germline V gene.

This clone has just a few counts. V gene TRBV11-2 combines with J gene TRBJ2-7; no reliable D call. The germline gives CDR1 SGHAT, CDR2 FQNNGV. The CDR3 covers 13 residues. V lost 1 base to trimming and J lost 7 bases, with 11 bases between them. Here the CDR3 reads CASSLGPSWEQYF. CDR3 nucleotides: TGTGCCAGCAGCTTAGGGCCCTCTTGGGAGCAGTACTTC.

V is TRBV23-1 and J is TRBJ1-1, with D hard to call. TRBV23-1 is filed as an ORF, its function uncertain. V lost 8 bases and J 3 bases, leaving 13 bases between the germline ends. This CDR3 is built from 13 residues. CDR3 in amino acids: CASPAEADTEAFF. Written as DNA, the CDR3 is TGCGCCAGCCCGGCCGAGGCGGACACTGAAGCTTTCTTT.

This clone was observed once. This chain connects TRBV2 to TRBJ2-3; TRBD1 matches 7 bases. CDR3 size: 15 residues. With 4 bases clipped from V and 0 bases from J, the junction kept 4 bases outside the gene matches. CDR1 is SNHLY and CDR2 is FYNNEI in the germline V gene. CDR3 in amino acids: CASSAWGQSTDTQYF. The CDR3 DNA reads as TGTGCCAGCAGTGCGTGGGGACAGAGCACAGATACGCAGTATTTT.

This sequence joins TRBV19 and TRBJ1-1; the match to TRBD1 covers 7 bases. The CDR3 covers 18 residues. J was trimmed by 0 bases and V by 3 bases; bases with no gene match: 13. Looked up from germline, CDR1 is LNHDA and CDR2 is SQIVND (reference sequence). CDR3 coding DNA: TGTGCCAGTAGTATCGTCCCAGGGGGTATCCGGATGAACACTGAAGCTTTCTTT. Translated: CASSIVPGGIRMNTEAFF. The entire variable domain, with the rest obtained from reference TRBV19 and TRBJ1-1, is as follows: DGGITQSPKYLFRKEGQNVTLSCEQNLNHDAMYWYRQDPGQGLRLIYYSQIVNDFQKGDIAEGYSVSREKKESFPLTVTSAQKNPTAFYLCASSIVPGGIRMNTEAFFGQGTRLTVV.

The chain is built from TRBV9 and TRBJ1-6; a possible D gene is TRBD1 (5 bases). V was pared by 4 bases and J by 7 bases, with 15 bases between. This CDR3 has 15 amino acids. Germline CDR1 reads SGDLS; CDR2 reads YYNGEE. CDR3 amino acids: CASSQEQVRNSPLHF. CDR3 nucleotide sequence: TGTGCCAGCAGCCAAGAACAGGTGCGAAATTCACCCCTCCACTTT.

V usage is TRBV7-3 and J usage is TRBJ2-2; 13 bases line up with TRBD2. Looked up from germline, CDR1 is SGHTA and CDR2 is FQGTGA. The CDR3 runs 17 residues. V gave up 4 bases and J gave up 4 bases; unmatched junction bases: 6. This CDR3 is CASSYGTSGTGTGELFF. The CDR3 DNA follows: TGTGCCAGCAGCTATGGGACTAGCGGGACGGGCACCGGGGAGCTGTTTTTT. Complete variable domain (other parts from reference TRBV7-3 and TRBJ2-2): GAGVSQTPSNKVTEKGKYVELRCDPISGHTALYWYRQSLGQGPEFLIYFQGTGAADDSGLPNDRFFAVRPEGSVSTLKIQRTERGDSAVYLCASSYGTSGTGTGELFFGEGSRLTVL.

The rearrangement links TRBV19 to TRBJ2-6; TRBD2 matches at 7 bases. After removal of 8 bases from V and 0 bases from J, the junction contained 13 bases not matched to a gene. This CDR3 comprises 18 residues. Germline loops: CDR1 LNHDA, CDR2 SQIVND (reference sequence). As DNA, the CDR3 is TGTGCCAGTCGACCCGACGGGACTACAGTCTCTGGGGCCAACGTCCTGACTTTC. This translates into CASRPDGTTVSGANVLTF.

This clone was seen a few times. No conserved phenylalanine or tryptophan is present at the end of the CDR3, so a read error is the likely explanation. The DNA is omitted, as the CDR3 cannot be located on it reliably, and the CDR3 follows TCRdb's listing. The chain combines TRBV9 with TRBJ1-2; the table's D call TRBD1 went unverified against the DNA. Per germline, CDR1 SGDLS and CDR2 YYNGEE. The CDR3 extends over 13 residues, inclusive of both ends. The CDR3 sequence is CASSVGGGTGGAV.

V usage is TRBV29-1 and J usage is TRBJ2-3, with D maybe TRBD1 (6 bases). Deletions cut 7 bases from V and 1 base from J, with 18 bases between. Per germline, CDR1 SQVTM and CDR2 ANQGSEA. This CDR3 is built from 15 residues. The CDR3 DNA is TGCAGCGCCCGAGGTACAGGGCTGGGCACAGATACGCAGTATTTT. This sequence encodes CSARGTGLGTDTQYF.

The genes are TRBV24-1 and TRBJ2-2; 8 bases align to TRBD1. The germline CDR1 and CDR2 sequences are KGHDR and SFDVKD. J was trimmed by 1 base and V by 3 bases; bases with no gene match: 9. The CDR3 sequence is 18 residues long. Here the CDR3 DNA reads TGTGCCACCAGTGATCACCCAGGACAGGGTAGGAACACCGGGGAGCTGTTTTTT. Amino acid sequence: CATSDHPGQGRNTGELFF.

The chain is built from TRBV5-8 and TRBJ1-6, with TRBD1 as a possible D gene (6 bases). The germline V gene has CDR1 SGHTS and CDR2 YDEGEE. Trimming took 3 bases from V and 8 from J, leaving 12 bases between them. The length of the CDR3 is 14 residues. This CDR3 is CASSWEGVDSPLHF. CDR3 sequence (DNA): TGTGCCAGCAGCTGGGAGGGGGTCGATTCACCCCTCCACTTT.

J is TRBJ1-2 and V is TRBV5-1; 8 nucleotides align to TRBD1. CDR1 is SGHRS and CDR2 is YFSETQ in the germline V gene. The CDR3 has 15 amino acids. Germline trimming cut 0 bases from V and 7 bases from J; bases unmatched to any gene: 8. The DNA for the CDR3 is TGCGCCAGCAGCTTGGGAGGCCAGGGGGCTGTTGGCTACACCTTC. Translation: CASSLGGQGAVGYTF. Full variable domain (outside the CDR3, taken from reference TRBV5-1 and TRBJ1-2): KAGVTQTPRYLIKTRGQQVTLSCSPISGHRSVSWYQQTPGQGLQFLFEYFSETQRNKGNFPGRFSGRQFSNSRSEMNVSTLELGDSALYLCASSLGGQGAVGYTFGSGTRLTVV.

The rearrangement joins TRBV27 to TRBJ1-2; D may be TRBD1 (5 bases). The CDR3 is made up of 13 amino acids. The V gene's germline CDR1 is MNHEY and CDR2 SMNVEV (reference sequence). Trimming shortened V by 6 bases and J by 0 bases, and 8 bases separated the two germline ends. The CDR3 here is CASSPRANYGYTF. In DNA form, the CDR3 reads TGTGCCAGCAGCCCCAGGGCTAACTATGGCTACACCTTC.

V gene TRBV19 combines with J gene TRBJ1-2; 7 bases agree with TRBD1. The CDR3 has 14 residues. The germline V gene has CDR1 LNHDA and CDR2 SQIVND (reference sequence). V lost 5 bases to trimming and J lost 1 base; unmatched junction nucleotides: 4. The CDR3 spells CASSEQGGNYGYTF. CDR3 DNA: TGTGCCAGTAGTGAGCAGGGGGGTAACTATGGCTACACCTTC.

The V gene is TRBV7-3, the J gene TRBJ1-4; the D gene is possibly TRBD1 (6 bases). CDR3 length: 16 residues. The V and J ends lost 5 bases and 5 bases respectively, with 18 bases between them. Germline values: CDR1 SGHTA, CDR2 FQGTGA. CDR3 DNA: TGTGCCAGCAGCCAAGGGGGGGCAGGAATCAATGAAAAACTGTTTTTT. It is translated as CASSQGGAGINEKLFF. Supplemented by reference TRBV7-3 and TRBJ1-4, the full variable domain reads GAGVSQTPSNKVTEKGKYVELRCDPISGHTALYWYRQSLGQGPEFLIYFQGTGAADDSGLPNDRFFAVRPEGSVSTLKIQRTERGDSAVYLCASSQGGAGINEKLFFGSGTQLSVL.

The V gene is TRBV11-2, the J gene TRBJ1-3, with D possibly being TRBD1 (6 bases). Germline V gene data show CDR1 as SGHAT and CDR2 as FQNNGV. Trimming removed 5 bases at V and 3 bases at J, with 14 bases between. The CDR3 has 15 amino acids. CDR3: CASSLSGVRGNTIYF. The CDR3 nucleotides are TGTGCCAGCAGCCTCTCAGGGGTTCGTGGAAACACCATATATTTT. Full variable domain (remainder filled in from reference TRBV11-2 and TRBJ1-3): EAGVAQSPRYKIIEKRQSVAFWCNPISGHATLYWYQQILGQGPKLLIQFQNNGVVDDSQLPKDRFSAERLKGVDSTLKIQPAKLEDSAVYLCASSLSGVRGNTIYFGEGSWLTVV.

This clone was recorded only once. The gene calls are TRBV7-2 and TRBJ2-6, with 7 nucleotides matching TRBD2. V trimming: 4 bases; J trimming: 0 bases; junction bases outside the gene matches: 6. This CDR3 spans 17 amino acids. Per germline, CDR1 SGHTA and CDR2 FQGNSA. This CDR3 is CASSSSGSSSGANVLTF. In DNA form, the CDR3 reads TGTGCCAGCAGCTCTAGCGGTAGTAGCTCTGGGGCCAACGTCCTGACTTTC.

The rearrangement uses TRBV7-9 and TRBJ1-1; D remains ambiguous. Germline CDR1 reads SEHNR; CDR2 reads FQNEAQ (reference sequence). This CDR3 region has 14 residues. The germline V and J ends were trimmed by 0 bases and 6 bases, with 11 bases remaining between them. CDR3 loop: CASSLAADAAEAFF. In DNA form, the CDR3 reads TGTGCCAGCAGCTTAGCGGCCGATGCGGCTGAAGCTTTCTTT.